The 28 T cell receptor beta chains given below trace back to one sample, sequenced in a study of T cell repertoires in cytomegalovirus infection. These receptors are not linked to any known antigen. MiXCR was run by TCRdb on the reads, yielding one entry per CDR3 protein. The sample shows hundreds of thousands of distinct CDR3 sequences, roughly a third of them seen only once. The source material was cultured PBMCs, sampled from culture after CMV antigen stimulation. The receptors here all came from a human donor in good health (CMV status not recorded). Some clones in this sample may be carry-over from other donors' samples.

This clonotype was counted a few times. The DNA for the CDR3 is TGCAGCGCCCCCGCTCGACTAGCGGGAGGGGAGACCCAGTACTTC. Translating it yields CSAPARLAGGETQYF. J is TRBJ2-5 and V is TRBV29-1; TRBD2 aligns across 14 bases. Germline trimming cut 7 bases from V and 5 bases from J; bases unmatched to any gene: 9. There are 15 residues in the CDR3. Germline V gene sequence: CDR1 SQVTM, CDR2 ANQGSEA.

This clonotype was found a few times. The chain uses TRBV7-6 and TRBJ1-4; D unclear. Deletions cut 0 bases from V and 7 bases from J, with 12 bases between. CDR1 and CDR2 (germline): SGHVS, FNYEAQ. The length of the CDR3 is 15 residues. The CDR3 DNA sequence: TGTGCCAGCAGCTTAGCGTCAAGAGGAAGTGAAAAACTGTTTTTT. Its translation: CASSLASRGSEKLFF.

The CDR3 sequence is CASRASVTGGYGYTF. In nucleotides, the CDR3 is TGTGCCAGCAGGGCGTCCGTCACAGGGGGATATGGCTACACCTTC. The rearrangement joins TRBV28 to TRBJ1-2; 8 bases are a match to TRBD1. Germline V CDR1 and CDR2: MDHEN, SYDVKM. V was pared by 6 bases and J by 5 bases, with 11 bases of the junction left unmatched. The CDR3 runs to 15 residues.

This chain uses TRBV7-9 with TRBJ2-5, with D possibly being TRBD2 (6 bases). Germline V gene data show CDR1 as SEHNR and CDR2 as FQNEAQ (reference sequence). V lost 7 bases to trimming and J lost 1 base, with 16 bases between them. The CDR3 contains 15 residues. The CDR3 bases are TGTGCCAGCACCCCGTTGGAGGGGCTCCAAGAGACCCAGTACTTC. Its translation: CASTPLEGLQETQYF.

J is TRBJ1-4 and V is TRBV6-2 or TRBV6-3; unclear D gene. V lost 7 bases, J lost 2 bases, and 11 bases lay in between. The germline CDR1 and CDR2 sequences are MNHEY and SVGEGT. The CDR3 covers 14 residues. This chain's CDR3 is CASKPGSTNEKLFF. CDR3 coding DNA: TGTGCCAGCAAACCAGGATCGACTAATGAAAAACTGTTTTTT.

The CDR3 is CSARSRELEGSYEQYF. CDR3 bases: TGCAGTGCTAGAAGTCGTGAGTTGGAGGGCTCCTACGAGCAGTACTTC. V usage is TRBV20-1 and J usage is TRBJ2-7; D is possibly TRBD2 (6 bases). Germline assignment: CDR1 DFQATT and CDR2 SNEGSKA (reference sequence). The CDR3 is 16 residues long. Trimming removed 2 bases at V and 0 bases at J, with 17 bases between.

This rearrangement joins TRBV28 to TRBJ2-2; 10 bases align to TRBD2. The length of the CDR3 is 16 residues. Germline V gives CDR1 MDHEN, CDR2 SYDVKM. V dropped 6 bases and J dropped 2; count of bases not matched to a gene: 6. The CDR3 spells CASRASGSTNTGELFF. CDR3 in DNA: TGTGCCAGCAGGGCTAGCGGGAGTACAAACACCGGGGAGCTGTTTTTT. The whole variable domain, remainder taken from reference TRBV28 and TRBJ2-2, is DVKVTQSSRYLVKRTGEKVFLECVQDMDHENMFWYRQDPGLGLRLIYFSYDVKMKEKGDIPEGYSVSREKKERFSLILESASTNQTSMYLCASRASGSTNTGELFFGEGSRLTVL.

The gene calls are TRBV15 and TRBJ2-7; 8 bases are shared with TRBD1. Germline CDR1 reads LNHNV; CDR2 reads YYDKDF (reference sequence). This CDR3 is built from 16 residues. J was trimmed by 1 base and V by 0 bases; bases with no gene match: 5. The CDR3 DNA sequence: TGTGCCACCAGCAGAGATATAGGACAGGGATCCTACGAGCAGTACTTC. Residues: CATSRDIGQGSYEQYF.

The genes are TRBV7-2 and TRBJ1-1; the match to TRBD1 covers 7 bases. Germline CDR1 SGHTA, CDR2 FQGNSA. The V and J ends lost 2 bases and 1 base, in that order; junction bases with no gene match: 7. The CDR3 is 16 amino acids. The CDR3 DNA follows: TGTGCCAGCAGCTTATTACAGGGGAGAGGGAACACTGAAGCTTTCTTT. As protein: CASSLLQGRGNTEAFF.

In the case of this clonotype: An end of the junction differs from the germline gene, which may be a read error. The V and J genes are TRBV7-4 and TRBJ2-1, with D unclear. The CDR3 has 15 amino acids. The V gene's germline CDR1 is SGHVT and CDR2 SQSDAQ. This chain's CDR3 is CASSLGGSSHNEQFF. The CDR3 DNA is TGTGCCAGCAGCTTAGGAGGAAGCTCCCACAATGAGCAGTTCTTC.

The chain links TRBV4-3 to TRBJ2-1; 7 bases line up with TRBD1. J lost 1 base, V lost 3 bases, and 9 bases had no gene match. The germline CDR1 and CDR2 sequences are LGHNA and YSLEER. The CDR3 consists of 17 residues. CDR3 sequence: CASSHVTGELSYNEQFF. For the CDR3, the DNA is TGCGCCAGCAGCCATGTTACAGGGGAATTGTCCTACAATGAGCAGTTCTTC.

In this sample, this clonotype turned up a few times. In DNA, the CDR3 is TGCGCCAGCAGCTTGGTTCAGCGAACTACAGATACGCAGTATTTT. Its protein is CASSLVQRTTDTQYF. The V call is TRBV5-1, the J call TRBJ2-3; no reliable D call. This CDR3 comprises 15 residues. The V gene lost 0 bases and the J gene lost 3 bases, with 11 bases spanning the gap. Germline assignment: CDR1 SGHRS and CDR2 YFSETQ.

This clonotype turned up a few times. This sequence joins TRBV27 and TRBJ1-1; D unclear. In germline, CDR1 is MNHEY, CDR2 SMNVEV (reference sequence). V dropped 1 base and J dropped 0 bases, with 12 bases sitting between them. The CDR3 spans 16 residues. CDR3: CASSLWGGSVNTEAFF. The CDR3 DNA sequence: TGTGCCAGCAGTTTATGGGGTGGGAGCGTGAACACTGAAGCTTTCTTT.

The chain carries TRBV19 and TRBJ1-2; D is unclear. V shed 0 bases and J shed 1 base, with 12 bases lying between them. Germline assignment: CDR1 LNHDA and CDR2 SQIVND (reference sequence). CDR3 length: 16 amino acids. The DNA for the CDR3 is TGTGCCAGTAGTATAGATTGGGCAGGACGTAACTATGGCTACACCTTC. This codes for CASSIDWAGRNYGYTF.

The chain uses TRBV7-2 and TRBJ2-7; 8 nucleotides align to TRBD2. The germline V gene encodes CDR1 SGHTA and CDR2 FQGNSA. Germline trimming cut 6 bases from V and 2 bases from J; bases unmatched to any gene: 3. CDR3 length: 13 residues. CDR3 bases: TGTGCCAGCAGAAATAGCGGGACCTACGAGCAGTACTTC. Translating it yields CASRNSGTYEQYF. Based on the CDR3 plus reference TRBV7-2 and TRBJ2-7, the full variable domain is GAGVSQSPSNKVTEKGKDVELRCDPISGHTALYWYRQSLGQGLEFLIYFQGNSAPDKSGLPSDRFSAERTGGSVSTLTIQRTQQEDSAVYLCASRNSGTYEQYFGPGTRLTVT.

The sample holds a few counts of this clonotype. The CDR3 coding sequence is TGTGCCAGCAGCTTCCCCGGGGGACTAGCGGGCTTCAATGAGCAGTTCTTC. Its translation is CASSFPGGLAGFNEQFF. This chain links TRBV11-2 with TRBJ2-1; 12 nucleotides agree with TRBD2. V lost 3 bases, J lost 6 bases, and 9 bases stayed unmatched. The germline CDR1 and CDR2 sequences are SGHAT and FQNNGV. This CDR3 is 17 amino acids long.

This clonotype was seen a handful of times. The J gene is TRBJ1-1, the V gene TRBV5-6, with no clear D. The CDR3 is 11 amino acids. CDR1 is SGHDT and CDR2 is YYEEEE in the germline V gene. The V end lost 2 bases, the J end lost 6 bases, and 5 bases lay between the germline ends. CDR3 residues: CASSFEAEAFF. CDR3 coding DNA: TGTGCCAGCAGCTTCGAGGCTGAAGCTTTCTTT.

This clonotype came up a few times. The chain links TRBV19 to TRBJ2-1; TRBD2 aligns across 10 bases. Germline loops: CDR1 LNHDA, CDR2 SQIVND (reference sequence). The junction had 8 bases not matched to a gene; V was cut back by 3 bases and J by 6 bases. The CDR3 loop spans 16 amino acids. In nucleotides, the CDR3 is TGTGCCAGTAGTATCTCGCTGAGCGGGAGGGCCAATGAGCAGTTCTTC. This sequence encodes CASSISLSGRANEQFF.

This clonotype was observed a handful of times. The rearrangement uses TRBV7-2 and TRBJ1-1; 9 bases map to TRBD1. V lost 0 bases to trimming and J lost 6 bases; unmatched junction nucleotides: 5. Germline V gives CDR1 SGHTA, CDR2 FQGNSA. This CDR3 has 15 amino acids. The CDR3 region has the DNA TGTGCCAGCAGCTTAGCGTCGGACAGGGGTTCTGAAGCTTTCTTT. Encoded protein: CASSLASDRGSEAFF.

The table lists this clonotype with many counts. The J gene is TRBJ2-3, the V gene TRBV7-2; 12 positions agree with TRBD2. Looked up from germline, CDR1 is SGHTA and CDR2 is FQGNSA. The CDR3 contains 16 residues. The V gene end was trimmed by 4 bases and the J gene end by 6 bases; junction bases not matched to a gene: 8. CDR3 sequence reads: CASSSPSGRAKDTQYF. CDR3 DNA sequence: TGTGCCAGCAGCTCGCCTAGCGGGAGGGCCAAGGATACGCAGTATTTT.

The V call is TRBV6-8, the J call TRBJ2-3, with a weak D call TRBD2 (6 bases). CDR1 is MNHGY and CDR2 is SAAAGT in the germline V gene. The V gene lost 6 bases and the J gene lost 1 base, with 17 bases spanning the gap. The length of the CDR3 is 16 residues. CDR3 sequence (DNA): TGTGCCAGCAGCCCCGTTGCGGGACTCGGCACAGATACGCAGTATTTT. Translation: CASSPVAGLGTDTQYF.

This clonotype showed up just a few times. The genes are TRBV20-1 and TRBJ2-3, with D possibly TRBD2 on 6 matching bases. The CDR3 runs 14 residues. Trimming removed 0 bases from V and 4 bases from J, with 11 bases in between. Germline-derived CDR1 and CDR2 are DFQATT and SNEGSKA (reference sequence). Here the CDR3 DNA reads TGCAGTGCTAGAGATCCTCGGGGGTCAGATACGCAGTATTTT. As protein: CSARDPRGSDTQYF.

The sample holds many counts of this clonotype. This chain connects TRBV7-2 to TRBJ2-5; 7 bases are a match to TRBD1. The CDR3 totals 15 residues. V shed 4 bases and J 4 bases; nucleotides not matched to a gene: 9. Germline V gene lookup returns CDR1 SGHTA and CDR2 FQGNSA. The CDR3 region has the DNA TGTGCCAGCAGCTCGGGGACAGTTCTTAGAGAGACCCAGTACTTC. Its translation: CASSSGTVLRETQYF.

This sequence joins TRBV11-2 and TRBJ2-7; a possible D gene is TRBD2 (5 bases). The V and J ends lost 4 bases and 2 bases respectively, with 15 bases between them. This CDR3 spans 15 amino acids. The germline V gene has CDR1 SGHAT and CDR2 FQNNGV. CDR3 nucleotide sequence: TGTGCCAGCAGCTCCGTCAGCGGACCGCCCTACGAGCAGTACTTC. Residues: CASSSVSGPPYEQYF.

This chain connects TRBV12-3 or TRBV12-4 to TRBJ2-5; maybe TRBD1 (6 bases). V lost 5 bases, J lost 4 bases, and 17 bases lay in between. This CDR3 comprises 15 residues. CDR3 region: CASSIHRTDGETQYF. The CDR3 DNA reads TGTGCCAGCAGTATCCATCGGACAGATGGAGAGACCCAGTACTTC.

The V call is TRBV9, the J call TRBJ2-5; perhaps TRBD2 as D (6 bases). This CDR3 is 15 amino acids long. The V end lost 4 bases, the J end lost 2 bases, and 15 bases lay between the germline ends. Germline V lookup: CDR1 SGDLS, CDR2 YYNGEE. As DNA, the CDR3 is TGTGCCAGCAGCCCACGGGACTGGCCACAAGAGACCCAGTACTTC. Its translation: CASSPRDWPQETQYF.

The CDR3 DNA reads TGCGCCAGCAGCCACGAGGGCTCCGAGCAGTACTTC. Amino acids: CASSHEGSEQYF. The chain links TRBV5-1 to TRBJ2-7, with D tentatively TRBD2 (5 bases). This CDR3 region has 12 residues. Germline V gene sequence: CDR1 SGHRS, CDR2 YFSETQ. Between the trimmed V and J ends, which lost 4 bases and 6 bases, there was a span of 11 bases.

This chain links TRBV10-3 with TRBJ2-4; 7 nucleotides line up with TRBD1. Germline trimming cut 0 bases from V and 3 bases from J; bases unmatched to any gene: 5. Germline assignment: CDR1 ENHRY and CDR2 SYGVKD. This CDR3 comprises 16 residues. In DNA form, the CDR3 reads TGTGCCATCAGTGAGTCGCCGGGACAGTTCAAAAACATTCAGTACTTC. The encoded protein is CAISESPGQFKNIQYF.